Following are 13 T cell receptor beta chains from one sample sequenced in a study of blood T cell repertoires in COVID-19. Assay: immunoSEQ multiplex PCR; the TCRdb copy retains only in-frame clones and omits some. The sample has 120,000 to 150,000 clones; around 82% are singletons. Material for sequencing was peripheral blood. The receptor source for this set is a man aged 55 to 69 with active or convalescent COVID-19.

The rearrangement joins TRBV10-3 to TRBJ2-1; tentatively, D is TRBD2 (6 bases). Germline V gene sequence: CDR1 ENHRY, CDR2 SYGVKD. This CDR3 has 14 residues. V lost 2 bases and J lost 8, with 13 bases in between. CDR3 sequence reads: CAISETGSGHEQFF. The CDR3 nucleotides are TGTGCCATCAGTGAGACCGGGAGCGGCCATGAGCAGTTCTTC.

Only a few counts were recorded for this clone. The rearrangement joins TRBV30 to TRBJ1-1, with 12 bases matching TRBD1. The V gene end was trimmed by 5 bases and the J gene end by 5 bases; junction bases not matched to a gene: 6. The length of the CDR3 is 14 residues. Germline values: CDR1 GTSNPN, CDR2 SVGIG (reference sequence). CDR3 DNA sequence: TGTGCCTGGGGGAGGGACAGGGGGCAAACTGAAGCTTTCTTT. Protein product: CAWGRDRGQTEAFF.

The chain combines TRBV6-2 or TRBV6-3 with TRBJ1-2; D might be TRBD1 (5 bases). V was shortened by 2 bases and J by 3 bases, with 10 bases between the two germline ends. The CDR3 has 14 amino acids. The germline gives CDR1 MNHEY, CDR2 SVGEGT. CDR3 coding DNA: TGTGCCAGCAGTTACAGGGGCGACGACTATGGCTACACCTTC. It translates to CASSYRGDDYGYTF.

The sample holds a few counts of this clone. The rearrangement links TRBV27 to TRBJ2-7; D might be TRBD1 (6 bases). Between the trimmed V and J ends, which lost 11 bases and 1 base, there was a span of 9 bases. Per germline, CDR1 MNHEY and CDR2 SMNVEV (reference sequence). This CDR3 comprises 11 residues. DNA of the CDR3: TGTGCCCACGGACAGTCCTACGAGCAGTACTTC. Protein product: CAHGQSYEQYF.

The chain couples TRBV7-9 to TRBJ1-4; the D gene is possibly TRBD1 (6 bases). The germline V gene has CDR1 SEHNR and CDR2 FQNEAQ (reference sequence). This CDR3 comprises 17 residues. The V gene lost 7 bases and the J gene lost 14 bases, with 32 bases spanning the gap. CDR3 nucleotides: TGTGCCAGCACCAATACCCTTCACGAGGACAGTCCCAAGAGGCTGTTTTTT. The encoded protein is CASTNTLHEDSPKRLFF.

The rearrangement joins TRBV28 to TRBJ2-5; 8 bases line up with TRBD1. Germline V gene data show CDR1 as MDHEN and CDR2 as SYDVKM. There are 14 residues in the CDR3. The J segment lost 7 bases and the V segment lost 7 bases, leaving 11 bases of the junction unmatched. The CDR3 DNA follows: TGTGCCAGCACCAACCCCGGGACAGGATGGACCCAGTACTTC. Translated, it gives CASTNPGTGWTQYF. Looking up the rest from reference TRBV28 and TRBJ2-5 gives the full variable domain: DVKVTQSSRYLVKRTGEKVFLECVQDMDHENMFWYRQDPGLGLRLIYFSYDVKMKEKGDIPEGYSVSREKKERFSLILESASTNQTSMYLCASTNPGTGWTQYFGPGTRLLVL.

Notes on this clone: The same CDR3 also results from other DNA sequences found in this sample. The chain joins TRBV30 to TRBJ1-5; 10 nucleotides match TRBD1. Germline assignment: CDR1 GTSNPN and CDR2 SVGIG (reference sequence). CDR3 length: 14 residues. Trimming at V came to 1 base and at J to 7 bases, leaving 4 bases not matched to a gene. The CDR3 reads CAWSGQGAGQPQHF. In DNA, the CDR3 is TGTGCCTGGAGTGGACAGGGGGCAGGGCAGCCCCAGCATTTT.

For the CDR3, the DNA is TGTGCCAGCAGCGTAGCGCCGGTATACAATGAGCAGTTCTTC. Translated: CASSVAPVYNEQFF. The rearrangement joins TRBV9 to TRBJ2-1, with no clear D. V lost 0 bases, J lost 4 bases, and 8 bases lay in between. The CDR3 loop spans 14 amino acids. Germline V CDR1 and CDR2: SGDLS, YYNGEE.

In this sample, this clone turned up a few times. The chain is built from TRBV7-2 and TRBJ1-4; 8 bases fit TRBD1. Trimming at V came to 1 base and at J to 8 bases, leaving 6 bases not matched to a gene. Germline CDR1 and CDR2: SGHTA and FQGNSA. CDR3 length equals 15 residues. CDR3 bases: TGTGCCAGCAGCTTAGTGGCAGGGGGCGTCGAAAAACTGTTTTTT. It is translated as CASSLVAGGVEKLFF.

This rearrangement joins TRBV7-6 to TRBJ2-1, with a weak D call TRBD2 (6 bases). The CDR3 loop spans 12 amino acids. CDR1 and CDR2 from the germline V gene are SGHVS and FNYEAQ. The V end lost 4 bases, the J end lost 15 bases, and 16 bases lay between the germline ends. This CDR3 is CASSSGLPWAFF. The CDR3 DNA is TGTGCCAGCAGCTCCGGACTACCCTGGGCGTTCTTC. The full variable domain, with the rest looked up from reference TRBV7-6 and TRBJ2-1, is GAGVSQSPRYKVTKRGQDVALRCDPISGHVSLYWYRQALGQGPEFLTYFNYEAQQDKSGLPNDRFSAERPEGSISTLTIQRTEQRDSAMYRCASSSGLPWAFFGPGTRLTVL.

The genes are TRBV7-9 and TRBJ2-7; no definite D call. The germline V and J ends were trimmed by 3 bases and 2 bases, with 11 bases remaining between them. This CDR3 is 14 amino acids long. Germline CDR1 SEHNR, CDR2 FQNEAQ (reference sequence). The CDR3 sequence is CASSLNTVTYEQYF. As DNA, the CDR3 is TGTGCCAGCAGCTTGAACACCGTTACCTACGAGCAGTACTTC.

This clone was seen a few times. The gene calls are TRBV7-2 and TRBJ2-3; no firm D call. Germline CDR1 SGHTA, CDR2 FQGNSA. This CDR3 region has 14 residues. Trimming took 5 bases from V and 5 from J, leaving 14 bases between them. The CDR3 DNA is TGTGCCAGCAGCCCAGGCCCTGCTCAAGATACGCAGTATTTT. Residues: CASSPGPAQDTQYF. Full variable domain (rest looked up from reference TRBV7-2 and TRBJ2-3): GAGVSQSPSNKVTEKGKDVELRCDPISGHTALYWYRQSLGQGLEFLIYFQGNSAPDKSGLPSDRFSAERTGGSVSTLTIQRTQQEDSAVYLCASSPGPAQDTQYFGPGTRLTVL.

The V gene is TRBV13, the J gene TRBJ1-6; D gene uncertain. V gave up 3 bases and J gave up 4 bases, with 4 bases separating them. Germline V gives CDR1 PRHDT, CDR2 FYEKMQ (reference sequence). There are 13 residues in the CDR3. This chain's CDR3 is CASSFRYNSPLHF. CDR3 in DNA: TGTGCCAGCAGCTTCCGGTATAATTCACCCCTCCACTTT.